Below, one T cell receptor beta chain is given with its context. The data belong to a study of blood T cell repertoires in COVID-19. Assay: immunoSEQ multiplex PCR; the TCRdb copy retains only in-frame clones and omits some. The table includes 50,000 to 75,000 clones, less than 80% detected once. Material for sequencing was peripheral blood. The TCR sequence derives from a man aged 55-75 years with acute or convalescent COVID-19.

CDR3 sequence (DNA): TGTGCCAGCAGCTTAGGACTAGCGGTAAACACCGGGGAGCTGTTTTTT. This encodes CASSLGLAVNTGELFF. This chain joins TRBV11-2 and TRBJ2-2; 9 nucleotides line up with TRBD2. Germline loops: CDR1 SGHAT, CDR2 FQNNGV. This CDR3 comprises 16 residues. V was clipped by 1 base and J by 2 bases; unmatched bases: 2.